These 29 T cell receptor beta chains were all obtained from the same sample, sequenced in a study of blood T cells in healthy people across ages. A second PCR, run for roughly 7 to 11 cycles, used a sample-barcoded 5' primer plus a J-beta primer mix. In TCRdb, the 5' RACE reads were re-called with MiXCR into one record per CDR3 protein. The sample shows more than 1,400,000 distinct CDR3 sequences, around two fifths of them seen only once. Sample: blood. The source is a woman in her late teens or twenties in good health.

The chain has TRBV5-1 and TRBJ2-3; possibly TRBD2 for D (6 bases). This CDR3 is built from 13 residues. Per the germline V gene, CDR1 is SGHRS and CDR2 is YFSETQ. Between the trimmed V and J ends, which lost 4 bases and 3 bases, there was a span of 9 bases. As DNA, the CDR3 is TGCGCCAGCAGCGGGGGGTGGACAGATACGCAGTATTTT. Encoded protein: CASSGGWTDTQYF.

The chain uses TRBV9 and TRBJ2-1, with D perhaps matching TRBD2 (6 bases). The DNA end favors TRBJ2-7, so the J call may be wrong. This CDR3 has 15 residues. CDR1 and CDR2 (germline): SGDLS, YYNGEE. CDR3 coding DNA: TGTGCCAGCAGCGTAGGCGGGAACTCCTACAATGAGCAGTACTTC. This translates into CASSVGGNSYNEQYF.

The chain links TRBV20-1 to TRBJ2-1; 10 nucleotides match TRBD1. This CDR3 is 14 amino acids long. Trimming removed 7 bases from V and 4 bases from J; junction bases left unmatched: 7. From germline, CDR1 is DFQATT and CDR2 SNEGSKA (reference sequence). This CDR3 reads CSGKTGGPYNEQFF. The CDR3 DNA reads TGCAGTGGGAAGACAGGGGGCCCATACAATGAGCAGTTCTTC.

The rearrangement uses TRBV10-2 and TRBJ2-1; D gene ambiguous. There are 15 residues in the CDR3. Germline values: CDR1 WSHSY, CDR2 SAAADI. V was trimmed by 0 bases and J by 5 bases, leaving 11 bases between them. The CDR3 loop reads CASSESDFWDNEQFF. The CDR3 nucleotides are TGCGCCAGCAGTGAGTCAGACTTTTGGGACAATGAGCAGTTCTTC.

The chain recombines TRBV2 with TRBJ2-1; 11 bases line up with TRBD2. Germline V lookup: CDR1 SNHLY, CDR2 FYNNEI. The CDR3 loop spans 14 amino acids. The V segment lost 7 bases and the J segment 2 bases; nucleotides outside the gene matches: 1. The CDR3 coding sequence is TGTGCCAGCAAGGGACTAGCGGCCTACAATGAGCAGTTCTTC. This sequence encodes CASKGLAAYNEQFF.

This clonotype has more than one count but fewer than ten. The chain has TRBV29-1 and TRBJ2-7; TRBD1 aligns across 9 bases. The junction had 11 bases not matched to a gene; V was cut back by 7 bases and J by 1 base. CDR1 is SQVTM, CDR2 ANQGSEA, per germline. This CDR3 spans 15 amino acids. The CDR3: CSGSRLGQGSYEQYF. CDR3 sequence (DNA): TGCAGCGGGTCTCGGCTGGGACAGGGTTCCTACGAGCAGTACTTC.

This clonotype appeared a few times. The chain joins TRBV20-1 to TRBJ2-5; D gene unclear. Trimming removed 7 bases from V and 5 bases from J, with 11 bases in between. The CDR3 spans 11 residues. Looked up from germline, CDR1 is DFQATT and CDR2 is SNEGSKA (reference sequence). CDR3 sequence reads: CSGEKGETQYF. The CDR3 DNA follows: TGCAGTGGAGAGAAGGGCGAGACCCAGTACTTC.

This clonotype was observed once. The J gene is TRBJ1-2, the V gene TRBV12-3 or TRBV12-4, with D unresolved. V shed 5 bases and J shed 3 bases, with 13 bases lying between them. The CDR3 runs to 14 residues. DNA for the CDR3: TGTGCCAGCAGTCCGGTAAATCGGTACTATGGCTACACCTTC. Translation: CASSPVNRYYGYTF.

The chain recombines TRBV4-1 with TRBJ1-1, with D unclear. Deletions cut 4 bases from V and 4 bases from J, with 10 bases between. Germline lookup yields CDR1 MGHRA and CDR2 YSYEKL. The CDR3 extends over 13 amino acids. CDR3 sequence: CASSRLFGTEAFF. CDR3 nucleotide sequence: TGCGCCAGCAGCCGCCTTTTCGGCACTGAAGCTTTCTTT.

This chain connects TRBV20-1 to TRBJ2-3; weak D call: TRBD1 (6 bases). In germline, CDR1 is DFQATT, CDR2 SNEGSKA (reference sequence). Trimming stripped 6 bases from V and 10 bases from J, with 11 bases between. This CDR3 spans 10 amino acids. The CDR3 protein is CSATGKAQYF. DNA for the CDR3: TGCAGTGCCACAGGGAAGGCGCAGTATTTT.

This clonotype was recorded a few times. The rearrangement joins TRBV10-3 to TRBJ1-6; 8 nucleotides agree with TRBD1. From germline, CDR1 is ENHRY and CDR2 SYGVKD. Losses at the gene ends were 6 bases for V and 7 bases for J; bases not matched to a gene: 5. The CDR3 length is 14 residues. CDR3 in amino acids: CAISRQGNNSPLHF. For the CDR3, the DNA is TGTGCCATCAGCAGACAGGGGAACAATTCACCCCTCCACTTT.

This clonotype was seen a handful of times. This rearrangement joins TRBV5-8 to TRBJ2-5; D may be TRBD2 (5 bases). This CDR3 spans 15 amino acids. Germline CDR1 is SGHTS and CDR2 is YDEGEE. Trimming left V 0 bases short and J 2 bases short, with 11 bases between. In nucleotides, the CDR3 is TGTGCCAGCAGCTTGGAAGCGGCAACTCAAGAGACCCAGTACTTC. Its translation: CASSLEAATQETQYF.

This clonotype was detected many times. The gene calls are TRBV7-2 and TRBJ2-3; TRBD2 is a possible D gene (6 bases). The germline CDR1 and CDR2 sequences are SGHTA and FQGNSA. Trimming took 5 bases from V and 5 from J, leaving 11 bases between them. The CDR3 length is 13 residues. In nucleotides, the CDR3 is TGTGCCAGCAGCCCCACCGGGGGAGATACGCAGTATTTT. It codes for CASSPTGGDTQYF.

This clonotype occurred a few times. The J gene is TRBJ2-7, the V gene TRBV27; 7 bases align to TRBD1. Trimming took 4 bases from V and 3 from J; bases not matched to a gene: 3. The CDR3 is 13 amino acids. In germline, CDR1 is MNHEY, CDR2 SMNVEV (reference sequence). This CDR3 reads CASSSGTVYEQYF. The CDR3 DNA reads as TGTGCCAGCAGTTCCGGGACAGTCTACGAGCAGTACTTC.

Concerning this clonotype: Germline is not matched at one junction end, which may reflect a read error. The rearrangement links TRBV2 to TRBJ1-2, with unresolved D. Germline V gives CDR1 SNHLY, CDR2 FYNNEI. The CDR3 has 12 residues. CDR3 nucleotide sequence: TGTACCAGCAGTGCTCCGGAGAAGGGCTACACCTTC. This gives the protein CTSSAPEKGYTF.

The chain combines TRBV5-6 with TRBJ1-1; TRBD1 aligns across 9 bases. The V gene end was trimmed by 0 bases and the J gene end by 10 bases; junction bases not matched to a gene: 7. The CDR3 contains 14 residues. Germline CDR1 reads SGHDT; CDR2 reads YYEEEE. The CDR3 DNA reads as TGTGCCAGCAGCTTGGCTGGGACAGGGCCGGTAGCTTTCTTT. Translation gives CASSLAGTGPVAFF.

About this clonotype itself: At one of its ends the junction is not consistent with the germline gene, which may arise from a read error. The gene calls are TRBV4-1 and TRBJ1-1; TRBD1 matches at 7 bases. Germline values: CDR1 MGHRA, CDR2 YSYEKL. The CDR3 sequence is 12 residues long. The CDR3 nucleotides read TGCGCCAGCAGCCTACAGGGGACTGAAACTTTCTTT. Translated: CASSLQGTETFF.

This clonotype was counted a few times. V is TRBV20-1 and J is TRBJ2-2; 12 bases are a match to TRBD2. The CDR3 loop spans 15 amino acids. Germline loops: CDR1 DFQATT, CDR2 SNEGSKA (reference sequence). V lost 6 bases to trimming and J lost 5 bases; unmatched junction nucleotides: 7. The CDR3 region has the DNA TGCAGTGCCCCTCCTAGCGGGGGGGCTACCGGGGAGCTGTTTTTT. Amino acid sequence: CSAPPSGGATGELFF.

The J gene is TRBJ2-7, the V gene TRBV4-1; no reliable D call. This CDR3 comprises 15 residues. In germline, CDR1 is MGHRA, CDR2 YSYEKL. The V end was cut by 4 bases, the J end by 4 bases, with 17 bases between. As DNA, the CDR3 is TGCGCCAGCAGCCCAGGATCTAGGGAACTATACGAGCAGTACTTC. This sequence encodes CASSPGSRELYEQYF.

In this sample, this clonotype turned up a few times. The genes are TRBV29-1 and TRBJ2-1; no clear D. The CDR3 is made up of 13 amino acids. Germline V gene lookup returns CDR1 SQVTM and CDR2 ANQGSEA. V shed 7 bases and J shed 1 base, with 11 bases lying between them. CDR3 in DNA: TGCAGCGGGGTTTGGCCGTCCTACAATGAGCAGTTCTTC. Translating it yields CSGVWPSYNEQFF.

This chain connects TRBV12-3 or TRBV12-4 to TRBJ1-3; D ambiguous. The CDR3 consists of 12 residues. V was cut by 8 bases and J by 6 bases, with 11 bases left in between. Here the CDR3 reads CASRFGVNTIYF. In DNA, the CDR3 is TGTGCCAGCCGGTTCGGGGTAAACACCATATATTTT.

V gene TRBV6-5 combines with J gene TRBJ2-4; D is ambiguous. The end of the DNA fits TRBJ2-7 better, so the J call may be wrong. Germline V gene data show CDR1 as MNHEY and CDR2 as SVGAGI. The CDR3 has 15 amino acids. This CDR3 is CASSDGSGSPVEQYF. DNA for the CDR3: TGTGCCAGCAGCGACGGGTCTGGGTCCCCCGTCGAGCAGTACTTC.

This chain links TRBV12-3 or TRBV12-4 with TRBJ2-7; 7 nucleotides align to TRBD1. This CDR3 spans 14 amino acids. The V segment lost 5 bases and the J segment 5 bases; nucleotides outside the gene matches: 9. The CDR3 sequence: CASSPNRGIDEQYF. The CDR3 region has the DNA TGTGCCAGCAGTCCCAACAGGGGTATCGACGAGCAGTACTTC.

This chain uses TRBV12-3 or TRBV12-4 with TRBJ2-7; the match to TRBD2 covers 13 bases. The J call is doubtful: the DNA matches TRBJ2-5 better. The CDR3 runs 14 residues. The chain's CDR3 is CASSGTSGEQTQYF. The CDR3 bases are TGTGCCAGCAGTGGGACTAGCGGGGAACAGACCCAGTACTTC.

As to this clonotype: One end of the junction is discordant with germline, which a read error may explain. The rearrangement links TRBV6-5 to TRBJ1-2; no definite D call. Germline V gene data show CDR1 as MNHEY and CDR2 as SVGAGI. The CDR3 totals 10 residues. The DNA of the CDR3 is TGTGCCAGCTTCCGCTATGGCTACACTTTC. Translated: CASFRYGYTF.

The V and J genes are TRBV7-2 and TRBJ2-7; D is uncertain. The CDR3 spans 13 residues. V shed 4 bases and J shed 7 bases, with 14 bases lying between them. In germline, CDR1 is SGHTA, CDR2 FQGNSA. CDR3 sequence reads: CASSSIRLWEQYF. CDR3 nucleotide sequence: TGTGCCAGCAGCTCCATCAGACTCTGGGAGCAGTACTTC. The full variable domain, its missing parts supplied by reference TRBV7-2 and TRBJ2-7, is GAGVSQSPSNKVTEKGKDVELRCDPISGHTALYWYRQSLGQGLEFLIYFQGNSAPDKSGLPSDRFSAERTGGSVSTLTIQRTQQEDSAVYLCASSSIRLWEQYFGPGTRLTVT.

The chain joins TRBV18 to TRBJ2-3; 12 bases map to TRBD2. Trimming took 3 bases from V and 0 from J; bases not matched to a gene: 7. This CDR3 contains 18 residues. The V gene's germline CDR1 is KGHSH and CDR2 LQKENI. The CDR3 nucleotides are TGTGCCAGCTCACCCCAGATACTAGCGGGAGGAAGCACAGATACGCAGTATTTT. This sequence encodes CASSPQILAGGSTDTQYF.

J is TRBJ2-1 and V is TRBV19, with 11 bases lining up with TRBD2. This CDR3 is 13 amino acids long. The ends lost 3 bases at V and 15 bases at J; junction bases unmatched: 7. Per germline, CDR1 LNHDA and CDR2 SQIVND (reference sequence). CDR3 nucleotide sequence: TGTGCCAGTAGTATGTATAGCGGGGGGGGTTTGTTCTTC. Its protein is CASSMYSGGGLFF.

V gene TRBV20-1 combines with J gene TRBJ1-2, with TRBD1 matching over 9 bases. The CDR3 is 15 amino acids. CDR1 is DFQATT, CDR2 SNEGSKA, per germline (reference sequence). V lost 1 base to trimming and J lost 4 bases; unmatched junction nucleotides: 7. The CDR3 DNA reads as TGCAGTGCTAGAGGGCGACAGGGGGTTATCTATGGCTACACCTTC. This translates into CSARGRQGVIYGYTF.